This TCR beta chain was sequenced during a study of T cell repertoires in cytomegalovirus infection. Study-level information: Indications came from public TCR beta signatures; they pointed to CMV infection and to a matching HLA type.

Concerning this clonotype itself: Being one base from a much bigger clone, this may be a read error.

TCRdb re-called the reads with MiXCR, one entry per CDR3 protein. The table lists 560,000 or so distinct CDR3 sequences, about 17% of them singletons. The CDR3 is 12 amino acids. Germline V gives CDR1 SGHVS, CDR2 FNYEAQ. The TCR sequence derives from a human donor in good health (CMV status not recorded). Some clones in this sample may be carry-over from other donors' samples. Sequencing used CD8+ T cells from PBMCs. The chain employs TRBV7-6 and TRBJ1-1, with D unclear. This CDR3 reads CASSLINTVAFF. The CDR3 DNA reads as TGTGCCAGCAGCTTAATCAACACTGTAGCTTTCTTT.